This entry features one TCR beta chain sequence. TCRdb keeps only in-frame clones here, not all; method: immunoSEQ multiplex PCR. Among under 300,000 clones listed, roughly 88% were seen once. This record comes from a study of blood T cell repertoires in COVID-19. Germline V gives CDR1 SGHRS, CDR2 YFSETQ. This CDR3 spans 21 amino acids. V trimming: 0 bases; J trimming: 1 base; junction bases outside the gene matches: 19. The sequence came from a woman in her twenties or thirties with acute or convalescent COVID-19. What was sequenced was peripheral blood. The V call is TRBV5-1, the J call TRBJ2-7, with 10 bases that match TRBD2. The CDR3 DNA reads as TGCGCCAGCAGCTTGGTAAGGTTGGCTAGCGGGAGTCTTATTCGGTCCTACGAGCAGTACTTC. Amino acid sequence: CASSLVRLASGSLIRSYEQYF.